Below, 2 T cell receptor beta chains from the same sample are listed, as sequenced in a study of identical twins. In TCRdb, the 5' RACE reads were re-called with MiXCR into one record per CDR3 protein. The sample has under 800,000 distinct CDR3 sequences, roughly 20% seen once. The same sample was also studied in work on T cells expressing NK-cell markers.

Source material: PBMCs. These TCRs come from a young woman in good health.

This clonotype was counted many times. The chain has TRBV20-1 and TRBJ2-3; D tentatively fits TRBD1 or TRBD2 (5 bases each). The V end lost 1 base, the J end lost 4 bases, and 12 bases lay between the germline ends. CDR3 size: 14 residues. CDR1 and CDR2 (germline): DFQATT, SNEGSKA (reference sequence). CDR3 sequence (DNA): TGCAGTGCTAGAGGTTGGTCGGGACCAGATACGCAGTATTTT. It is translated as CSARGWSGPDTQYF.

This clonotype showed up just a few times. This chain joins TRBV20-1 and TRBJ1-2; TRBD1 matches at 8 bases. V lost 3 bases, J lost 6 bases, and 12 bases stayed unmatched. This CDR3 comprises 15 residues. Germline CDR1 DFQATT, CDR2 SNEGSKA (reference sequence). DNA for the CDR3: TGCAGTGCTAGTAAAGACAGGGGTCTGCGAAATGGCTACACCTTC. Its protein product is CSASKDRGLRNGYTF.